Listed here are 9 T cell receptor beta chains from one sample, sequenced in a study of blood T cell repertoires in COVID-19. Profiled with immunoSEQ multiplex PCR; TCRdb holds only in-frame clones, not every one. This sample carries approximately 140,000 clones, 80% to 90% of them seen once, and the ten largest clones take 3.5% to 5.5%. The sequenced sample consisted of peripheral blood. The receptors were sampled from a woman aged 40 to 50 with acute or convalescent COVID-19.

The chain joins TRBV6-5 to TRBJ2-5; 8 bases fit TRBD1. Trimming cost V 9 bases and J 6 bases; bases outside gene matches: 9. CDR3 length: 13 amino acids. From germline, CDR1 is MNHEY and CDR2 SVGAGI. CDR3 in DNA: TGTGCCAGTAAGAGGACAGGGTTGAAGACCCAGTACTTC. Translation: CASKRTGLKTQYF.

The CDR3 loop is CATSDSPGDRDGYGYTF. DNA of the CDR3: TGTGCCACCAGTGATTCCCCCGGGGATCGAGATGGCTATGGCTACACCTTC. The chain recombines TRBV24-1 with TRBJ1-2; D uncertain. Germline V CDR1 and CDR2: KGHDR, SFDVKD. The CDR3 loop spans 17 amino acids. V lost 2 bases and J lost 4, with 19 bases in between.

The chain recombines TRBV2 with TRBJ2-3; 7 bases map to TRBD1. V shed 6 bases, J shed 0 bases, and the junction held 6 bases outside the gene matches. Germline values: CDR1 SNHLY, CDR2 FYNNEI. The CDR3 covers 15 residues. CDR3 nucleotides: TGTGCCAGCAGGGAGATACAGGGGAGCACAGATACGCAGTATTTT. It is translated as CASREIQGSTDTQYF.

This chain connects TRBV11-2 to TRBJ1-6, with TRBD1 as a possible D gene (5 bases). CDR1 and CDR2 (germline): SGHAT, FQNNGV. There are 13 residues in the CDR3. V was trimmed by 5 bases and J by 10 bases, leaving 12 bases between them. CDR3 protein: CASSTIGVSPLHF. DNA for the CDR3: TGTGCCAGCAGCACGATAGGGGTATCACCCCTCCACTTT.

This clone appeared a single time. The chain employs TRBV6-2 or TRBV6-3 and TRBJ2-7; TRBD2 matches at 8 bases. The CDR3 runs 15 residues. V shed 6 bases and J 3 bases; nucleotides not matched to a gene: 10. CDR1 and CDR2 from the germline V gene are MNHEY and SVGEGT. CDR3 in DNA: TGTGCCAGCAGCCCCGGGACTAGAGTCCTCTACGAGCAGTACTTC. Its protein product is CASSPGTRVLYEQYF.

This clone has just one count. The CDR3 is CATSDTRGNTGELFF. CDR3 nucleotide sequence: TGTGCCACCAGTGATACCAGGGGGAACACCGGGGAGCTGTTTTTT. The chain has TRBV24-1 and TRBJ2-2; D possibly corresponds to TRBD1 (6 bases). The CDR3 has 15 residues. V lost 3 bases, J lost 1 base, and 8 bases lay in between. CDR1 is KGHDR, CDR2 SFDVKD, per germline.

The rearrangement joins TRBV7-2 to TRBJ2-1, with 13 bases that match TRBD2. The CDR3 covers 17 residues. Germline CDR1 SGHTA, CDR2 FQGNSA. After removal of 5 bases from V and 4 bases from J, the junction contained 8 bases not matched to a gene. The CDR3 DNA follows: TGTGCCAGCAGCAGGGGACTAGCGGGATTTCCTTACAATGAGCAGTTCTTC. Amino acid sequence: CASSRGLAGFPYNEQFF. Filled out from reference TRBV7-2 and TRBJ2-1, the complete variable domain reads GAGVSQSPSNKVTEKGKDVELRCDPISGHTALYWYRQSLGQGLEFLIYFQGNSAPDKSGLPSDRFSAERTGGSVSTLTIQRTQQEDSAVYLCASSRGLAGFPYNEQFFGPGTRLTVL.

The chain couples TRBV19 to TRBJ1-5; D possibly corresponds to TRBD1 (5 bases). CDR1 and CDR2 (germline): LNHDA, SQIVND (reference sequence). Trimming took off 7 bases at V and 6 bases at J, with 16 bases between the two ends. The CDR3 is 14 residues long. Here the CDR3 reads CASNPGGQGQPQHF. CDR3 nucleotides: TGTGCCAGTAACCCCGGAGGGCAGGGTCAGCCCCAGCATTTT.

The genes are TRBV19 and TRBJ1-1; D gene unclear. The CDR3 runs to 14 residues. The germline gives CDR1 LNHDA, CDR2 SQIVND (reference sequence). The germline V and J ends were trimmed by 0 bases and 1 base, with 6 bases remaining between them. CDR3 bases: TGTGCCAGTAGTATAGAAGGAGGGAACACTGAAGCTTTCTTT. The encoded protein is CASSIEGGNTEAFF.